The text below deals with one T cell receptor beta chain. The antigen is unknown. The source of the sample is a study of CD8 T cells in ankylosing spondylitis. Study observations and caveats: The study identified a TCR beta motif of roughly eight highly homologous variants that appeared characteristic of ankylosing spondylitis blood.

MiXCR was run by TCRdb on the 5' RACE reads, yielding one entry per CDR3 protein. The sample records some 130,000 distinct CDR3 sequences, roughly a tenth being singletons. Germline CDR1 and CDR2: KGHSH and LQKENI. The CDR3 length is 14 residues. Trimming cost V 3 bases and J 3 bases, with 9 bases left between them. The receptor comes from a male donor with ankylosing spondylitis or in good health (not recorded which). The rearrangement joins TRBV18 to TRBJ1-3, with a tentative D call TRBD1 (5 bases). Material: blood, either unsorted or a sorted T cell fraction (not recorded which). The CDR3 nucleotides are TGTGCCAGCTCACCGCAGGGCGGTGGAAACACCATATATTTT. Protein sequence: CASSPQGGGNTIYF.